This T cell receptor beta chain was recovered during a study of CXCR3-negative and CXCR3-positive naive CD8 T cells. The overall study: Across all libraries, TRB reads numbered approximately 150 million, with about 1.5 +/- 0.3 million in each library.

With UMI labels, 5' RACE was used to prepare the TRB cDNA libraries. From its re-call of the 5' RACE reads, TCRdb lists each CDR3 protein once, without DNA. The table for this sample gives tens of thousands of distinct CDR3 sequences. CDR1 is SGHTA and CDR2 is FQGNSA in the germline V gene. This CDR3 comprises 17 residues. The naive CD8+ gate required CD45RO-CCR7+CD27+CD95- phenotype. The source is a human donor in good health. Some clones in this sample may be carry-over from other donors' samples. Source material: naive CXCR3- CD8+ T cells from blood. As for subset: CD45RO-CCR7+CD27+CD95- naive CD8+ T cells lacking CXCR3 (TNR3-). This rearrangement joins TRBV7-2 to TRBJ2-5; TCRdb returns TRBD2, unconfirmable since there is no DNA. The CDR3 reads CASSPRLRGGPQETQYF.